This TCR beta chain was sequenced for a study of identical twins. The CDR3 consists of 14 residues. The V gene end was trimmed by 2 bases and the J gene end by 6 bases; junction bases not matched to a gene: 2. CDR1 is KGHDR and CDR2 is SFDVKD in the germline V gene. Study observations and caveats: Insertion counts were lower in abundant cord blood beta clonotypes, a trend that memory repertoires did not show.

Each cDNA held unique molecular identifiers, and template switching gave it a universal primer site. TCRdb ran MiXCR on the 5' RACE reads and lists one entry per CDR3 protein. The sample shows around 1.7 million distinct CDR3 sequences, around a third of them seen only once. Notes on this clonotype: No antigen is known for it.

This clonotype was sampled from a newborn girl in good health. The chain combines TRBV24-1 with TRBJ2-1; TRBD1 matches at 8 bases. The sample comprised cord blood. The CDR3 nucleotides read TGTGCCACCAGTGATTCCAGGGGGCGCAATGAGCAGTTCTTC. Translated, it gives CATSDSRGRNEQFF.